The 14 T cell receptor beta chains below were found in one sample sequenced in a study of graft-versus-host responses after intestinal transplantation. Assay used: immunoSEQ multiplex PCR; TCRdb lists only in-frame clones, some missing. The repertoire holds around 88,000 clones, with 83% as singletons. Antigen specificity for these receptors is unknown. Sequencing was performed on unstimulated CD8+ T cells sorted from spleen or lymph node cells, taken before intestinal transplant. The receptors stem from a human donor who received an intestinal transplant.

The chain recombines TRBV10-2 with TRBJ2-1, with TRBD2 matching 9 bases. The V gene's germline CDR1 is WSHSY and CDR2 SAAADI. CDR3 length: 15 residues. V shed 8 bases and J 1 base; nucleotides not matched to a gene: 6. The CDR3 is CASWDSGSSYNEQFF. The CDR3 DNA reads as TGCGCCAGCTGGGATAGCGGGAGTTCCTACAATGAGCAGTTCTTC.

The gene calls are TRBV9 and TRBJ2-3, with D tentatively TRBD1 or TRBD2 (5 bases each). The ends were cut back, 2 bases at V and 0 bases at J, with 10 bases in the middle. This CDR3 has 15 amino acids. Germline lookup yields CDR1 SGDLS and CDR2 YYNGEE. The chain's CDR3 is CASSVGDMSTDTQYF. The CDR3 bases are TGTGCCAGCAGCGTGGGGGATATGAGCACAGATACGCAGTATTTT.

The CDR3 DNA follows: TGTGCCAGCGGGGGACAGGGGACGGGAAACACCATATATTTT. Translated, it gives CASGGQGTGNTIYF. The V and J genes are TRBV28 and TRBJ1-3; TRBD1 matches 10 bases. J was trimmed by 4 bases and V by 8 bases; bases with no gene match: 5. The CDR3 spans 14 residues. Germline CDR1 MDHEN, CDR2 SYDVKM. Based on the CDR3 plus reference TRBV28 and TRBJ1-3, the full variable domain is DVKVTQSSRYLVKRTGEKVFLECVQDMDHENMFWYRQDPGLGLRLIYFSYDVKMKEKGDIPEGYSVSREKKERFSLILESASTNQTSMYLCASGGQGTGNTIYFGEGSWLTVV.

The V and J genes are TRBV6-6 and TRBJ2-3, with D possibly matching TRBD2 (6 bases). Trimming left V 7 bases short and J 4 bases short, with 9 bases between. This CDR3 contains 12 residues. Germline CDR1 and CDR2: MNHNY and SVGAGI (reference sequence). CDR3 in DNA: TGTGCCAGCATGGCGGGGCCAGATACGCAGTATTTT. This encodes CASMAGPDTQYF.

The rearrangement joins TRBV7-8 to TRBJ1-6; 12 bases are a match to TRBD1. CDR3 length: 19 amino acids. After removal of 3 bases from V and 0 bases from J, the junction contained 6 bases not matched to a gene. CDR1 SGHVS and CDR2 FQNEAQ come from the germline V gene. The CDR3 DNA reads TGTGCCAGCAGCTTCTCGGGACAGGGGGCCAGCTCCTATAATTCACCCCTCCACTTT. Residues: CASSFSGQGASSYNSPLHF.

This chain joins TRBV5-6 and TRBJ2-5; D could derive from TRBD1 or TRBD2 (5 bases each). The V end lost 2 bases, the J end lost 5 bases, and 10 bases lay between the germline ends. This CDR3 has 13 amino acids. The germline CDR1 and CDR2 sequences are SGHDT and YYEEEE. CDR3 nucleotide sequence: TGTGCCAGCAGCTTAGAGGGGCGGGAGACCCAGTACTTC. Its translation is CASSLEGRETQYF. The entire variable domain, with the rest obtained from reference TRBV5-6 and TRBJ2-5, is as follows: DAGVTQSPTHLIKTRGQQVTLRCSPKSGHDTVSWYQQALGQGPQFIFQYYEEEERQRGNFPDRFSGHQFPNYSSELNVNALLLGDSALYLCASSLEGRETQYFGPGTRLLVL.

The chain couples TRBV25-1 to TRBJ2-3; D is undetermined. V gave up 2 bases and J gave up 7 bases, with 7 bases separating them. This CDR3 region has 12 residues. Germline lookup yields CDR1 MGHDK and CDR2 SYGVNS. CDR3 loop: CASSEPRNTQYF. The CDR3 nucleotides read TGTGCCAGCAGTGAACCACGGAATACGCAGTATTTT. The whole variable domain, filled in from reference TRBV25-1 and TRBJ2-3, reads EADIYQTPRYLVIGTGKKITLECSQTMGHDKMYWYQQDPGMELHLIHYSYGVNSTEKGDLSSESTVSRIRTEHFPLTLESARPSHTSQYLCASSEPRNTQYFGPGTRLTVL.

V is TRBV27 and J is TRBJ1-2; 7 nucleotides align to TRBD1. The CDR3 totals 13 residues. The V segment lost 6 bases and the J segment 6 bases; nucleotides outside the gene matches: 7. The germline CDR1 and CDR2 sequences are MNHEY and SMNVEV (reference sequence). The CDR3 coding sequence is TGTGCCAGCAGCCTCACAGGGGTTGATGGCTACACCTTC. Its protein is CASSLTGVDGYTF.

In this sample, this clone turned up once. V usage is TRBV19 and J usage is TRBJ1-5; D is unclear. V was trimmed by 8 bases and J by 7 bases, leaving 12 bases between them. CDR3 size: 12 residues. In germline, CDR1 is LNHDA, CDR2 SQIVND (reference sequence). CDR3 sequence: CASGGGPQPQHF. The CDR3 DNA follows: TGTGCCAGTGGTGGTGGCCCCCAGCCCCAGCATTTT. Drawing the rest from reference TRBV19 and TRBJ1-5, the complete variable domain is DGGITQSPKYLFRKEGQNVTLSCEQNLNHDAMYWYRQDPGQGLRLIYYSQIVNDFQKGDIAEGYSVSREKKESFPLTVTSAQKNPTAFYLCASGGGPQPQHFGDGTRLSIL.

As to this clone: Other DNA sequences of this sample code for an identical CDR3. The rearrangement uses TRBV7-6 and TRBJ1-5; no clear D gene. This CDR3 has 15 residues. CDR1 and CDR2 (germline): SGHVS, FNYEAQ. The V and J ends lost 1 base and 7 bases respectively, with 14 bases between them. In DNA, the CDR3 is TGTGCCAGCAGCTTAGGGGGAGGCATGGGGCAGCCCCAGCATTTT. It encodes CASSLGGGMGQPQHF.

The chain couples TRBV7-9 to TRBJ2-1; D possibly corresponds to TRBD2 (5 bases). The CDR3 has 16 residues. The germline gives CDR1 SEHNR, CDR2 FQNEAQ (reference sequence). V was clipped by 2 bases and J by 2 bases, with 13 bases between them. The chain's CDR3 is CASSLSTGSPYNEQFF. As DNA, the CDR3 is TGTGCCAGCAGCTTATCAACGGGAAGCCCCTACAATGAGCAGTTCTTC.

The V and J genes are TRBV14 and TRBJ2-2; 12 bases match TRBD2. Germline V gives CDR1 SGHDN, CDR2 FVKESK. The V gene end was trimmed by 1 base and the J gene end by 4 bases; junction bases not matched to a gene: 10. This CDR3 comprises 19 residues. The CDR3 coding sequence is TGTGCCAGCAGCCAAGTCGGGCTAGCGGGAGGGCCCTCCACCGGGGAGCTGTTTTTT. It is translated as CASSQVGLAGGPSTGELFF.

The genes are TRBV7-9 and TRBJ1-3, with D possibly TRBD1 on 6 matching bases. V lost 5 bases to trimming and J lost 0 bases, with 14 bases between them. This CDR3 is 16 amino acids long. CDR1 and CDR2 from the germline V gene are SEHNR and FQNEAQ (reference sequence). In DNA form, the CDR3 reads TGTGCCAGCAGCCCTGGGACAAGACCCTCTGGAAACACCATATATTTT. Protein: CASSPGTRPSGNTIYF.

The table lists this clone with a few counts. The chain employs TRBV4-1 and TRBJ2-1; D tentatively reads TRBD1 or TRBD2 (5 bases each). The CDR3 spans 14 residues. Trimming pared 11 bases from V and 12 bases from J, leaving 26 bases between. CDR1 and CDR2 from the germline V gene are MGHRA and YSYEKL. CDR3 amino acids: CASGWDPILGGQFF. Written as DNA, the CDR3 is TGCGCCTCCGGATGGGACCCCATATTAGGTGGGCAGTTCTTC.